A single sample is the source of the 24 T cell receptor beta chains below, sequenced in a study of beta chain features in type 1 diabetes. Reverse transcribing all isolated RNA meant expressed TCRB transcripts were sequenced. Generated by immunoSEQ multiplex PCR, the TCRdb table keeps only in-frame clones and is missing some. The table includes 350,000 to 450,000 clones, approximately 14% detected once. The sequencing sample was made of naive CD4+ T cells from blood. All receptors derive from a man aged 25-45 years in good health.

The table lists this clone with a few counts. This CDR3 is CSVRNYNEQFF. The CDR3 DNA reads TGCAGCGTCCGGAACTACAATGAGCAGTTCTTC. This sequence joins TRBV29-1 and TRBJ2-1; D is ambiguous. This CDR3 has 11 residues. Looked up from germline, CDR1 is SQVTM and CDR2 is ANQGSEA. Trimming pared 6 bases from V and 3 bases from J, leaving 6 bases between.

V usage is TRBV23-1 and J usage is TRBJ1-5, with 7 bases aligning to TRBD1. TRBV23-1 is an open reading frame, and its role is uncertain. The CDR3 length is 19 residues. V dropped 3 bases and J dropped 0; count of bases not matched to a gene: 14. The CDR3 region has the DNA TGCGCCAGCAGTCACCCCGACAGGGTACGACCGAATAGCAATCAGCCCCAGCATTTT. As protein: CASSHPDRVRPNSNQPQHF.

The chain uses TRBV6-1 and TRBJ2-7; the match to TRBD1 covers 12 bases. The ends lost 8 bases at V and 7 bases at J; junction bases unmatched: 18. This CDR3 has 17 residues. Germline CDR1 is MNHNS and CDR2 is SASEGT. For the CDR3, the DNA is TGTGCCAGCCGTGGGACAGGGGGCTCTTTCTTGATTCGAGAGCAGTACTTC. Its translation is CASRGTGGSFLIREQYF.

This clone appeared a few times. The CDR3 coding sequence is TGTGCCAGCAGCTTGCGAGGGCTGAACACTGAAGCTTTCTTT. Amino acid sequence: CASSLRGLNTEAFF. The rearrangement links TRBV7-2 to TRBJ1-1; D not resolved. The CDR3 has 14 amino acids. Looked up from germline, CDR1 is SGHTA and CDR2 is FQGNSA. V lost 3 bases and J 0 bases, leaving 8 bases between the germline ends. Variable domain in full (rest from reference TRBV7-2 and TRBJ1-1): GAGVSQSPSNKVTEKGKDVELRCDPISGHTALYWYRQSLGQGLEFLIYFQGNSAPDKSGLPSDRFSAERTGGSVSTLTIQRTQQEDSAVYLCASSLRGLNTEAFFGQGTRLTVV.

With respect to this clone: The junction differs from germline at one of its ends, possibly a read error. This rearrangement joins TRBV30 to TRBJ1-1, with D possibly being TRBD1 (5 bases). The CDR3 runs to 11 residues. Germline loops: CDR1 GTSNPN, CDR2 SVGIG (reference sequence). The CDR3 sequence is CLGALHTEAFF. The CDR3 DNA is TGCCTTGGGGCCCTCCACACTGAAGCTTTCTTT.

V gene TRBV27 combines with J gene TRBJ2-3; D perhaps matches TRBD2 (6 bases). The CDR3 consists of 16 residues. Trimming stripped 7 bases from V and 1 base from J, with 18 bases between. Germline CDR1 MNHEY, CDR2 SMNVEV (reference sequence). CDR3 in DNA: TGTGCCAGCACCCACAGGAGGGGAGAGGGCACAGATACGCAGTATTTT. Encoded protein: CASTHRRGEGTDTQYF.

This clone showed up just a few times. This CDR3 is also generated by other DNA sequences in the sample. V is TRBV4-3 and J is TRBJ2-1; D not resolved. The CDR3 contains 15 residues. V was trimmed by 0 bases and J by 0 bases, leaving 6 bases between them. Germline-derived CDR1 and CDR2 are LGHNA and YSLEER. CDR3 residues: CASSQDGPSYNEQFF. The CDR3 DNA is TGCGCCAGCAGCCAAGATGGTCCCTCCTACAATGAGCAGTTCTTC.

The chain links TRBV4-3 to TRBJ2-5; D unclear. Trimming shortened V by 3 bases and J by 5 bases, and 22 bases separated the two germline ends. The CDR3 extends over 17 amino acids. Germline CDR1 LGHNA, CDR2 YSLEER. The DNA of the CDR3 is TGCGCCAGCAGCCACCCGCCGCGCTGCCGGTTGTGGGAGACCCAGTACTTC. This codes for CASSHPPRCRLWETQYF.

This clone was seen a handful of times. This chain uses TRBV5-4 with TRBJ2-7; D gene uncertain. CDR3 length equals 14 residues. With 4 bases removed from V and 6 bases from J, the gap between germline ends came to 17 bases. Germline assignment: CDR1 SGHNT and CDR2 YYREEE (reference sequence). The CDR3 DNA is TGTGCCAGCAGCATCATCGGACCGGTCCCCGAGCAGTACGTC. It is translated as CASSIIGPVPEQYV.

Notes on this clone: In the same sample, other DNA sequences code for this CDR3. The rearrangement links TRBV9 to TRBJ2-1; D not resolved. Germline CDR1 SGDLS, CDR2 YYNGEE. The CDR3 is made up of 16 amino acids. Trimming removed 0 bases at V and 0 bases at J, with 10 bases between. Here the CDR3 DNA reads TGTGCCAGCAGCGTAGGTTTGGGTAGCTCCTACAATGAGCAGTTCTTC. Its protein is CASSVGLGSSYNEQFF.

This clone occurred a few times. The V and J genes are TRBV7-2 and TRBJ1-2, with D possibly matching TRBD1 (6 bases). The CDR3 extends over 14 amino acids. Trimming stripped 5 bases from V and 8 bases from J, with 18 bases between. CDR1 is SGHTA, CDR2 FQGNSA, per germline. CDR3 in DNA: TGTGCCAGCAGCATACACAGGGTCGGCGTGGGCTACACCTTC. As protein: CASSIHRVGVGYTF.

This clone appeared once. The rearrangement links TRBV13 to TRBJ1-1, with 7 nucleotides matching TRBD1. V was pared by 5 bases and J by 7 bases, with 10 bases of the junction left unmatched. This CDR3 has 14 residues. The germline V gene has CDR1 PRHDT and CDR2 FYEKMQ (reference sequence). The CDR3 DNA sequence: TGTGCCAGCAGCATAAGGACAGGCTCGGATGAAGCTTTCTTT. It yields the protein CASSIRTGSDEAFF.

The chain combines TRBV9 with TRBJ2-3, with D possibly called TRBD1 or TRBD2 (5 bases each). The V and J ends lost 2 bases and 3 bases respectively, with 10 bases between them. Germline V lookup: CDR1 SGDLS, CDR2 YYNGEE. The CDR3 length is 14 residues. The CDR3 nucleotides read TGTGCCAGCAGCGTTTTAGGGGAGACAGATACGCAGTATTTT. It translates to CASSVLGETDTQYF.

The gene calls are TRBV19 and TRBJ2-5; TRBD2 aligns across 7 bases. Germline V gene sequence: CDR1 LNHDA, CDR2 SQIVND (reference sequence). After removal of 5 bases from V and 5 bases from J, the junction contained 5 bases not matched to a gene. The CDR3 is made up of 13 amino acids. The CDR3 DNA follows: TGTGCCAGTAGTCTGGGACTAAGGGAGACCCAGTACTTC. Translation: CASSLGLRETQYF.

The chain joins TRBV5-6 to TRBJ1-2; tentatively, D is TRBD1 (5 bases). The CDR3 length is 13 residues. The germline CDR1 and CDR2 sequences are SGHDT and YYEEEE. Deletions cut 4 bases from V and 2 bases from J, with 9 bases between. The CDR3 sequence is CASSAGPNYGYTF. Here the CDR3 DNA reads TGTGCCAGCAGCGCGGGACCGAACTATGGCTACACCTTC.

This clone was counted between two and nine times. The chain carries TRBV14 and TRBJ2-2; D ambiguous. Germline V gene data show CDR1 as SGHDN and CDR2 as FVKESK. The V gene lost 8 bases and the J gene lost 5 bases, with 12 bases spanning the gap. The CDR3 contains 13 residues. CDR3 sequence reads: CASADVHTGELFF. CDR3 DNA sequence: TGTGCCAGCGCGGACGTGCATACCGGGGAGCTGTTTTTT.

The CDR3 region has the DNA TGCAGCGTTGCACACCCGAACACTGAAGCTTTCTTT. It translates to CSVAHPNTEAFF. V and J are TRBV29-1 and TRBJ1-1, with no clear D. Trimming stripped 4 bases from V and 1 base from J, with 7 bases between. This CDR3 comprises 12 residues. Germline V gene sequence: CDR1 SQVTM, CDR2 ANQGSEA.

The chain employs TRBV7-2 and TRBJ2-1; 9 bases are a match to TRBD2. The CDR3 extends over 18 amino acids. CDR1 and CDR2 (germline): SGHTA, FQGNSA. V lost 5 bases to trimming and J lost 0 bases; unmatched junction nucleotides: 11. CDR3 in amino acids: CASSRGRLAGHSYNEQFF. As DNA, the CDR3 is TGTGCCAGCAGCCGGGGGAGGCTAGCGGGGCACTCCTACAATGAGCAGTTCTTC.

This clone was seen a few times. The chain employs TRBV30 and TRBJ1-2; TRBD1 might be the D (5 bases). Germline assignment: CDR1 GTSNPN and CDR2 SVGIG (reference sequence). The CDR3 consists of 15 residues. V lost 0 bases and J lost 4, with 15 bases in between. The CDR3 DNA reads TGTGCCTGGAGTGTAAGGTTCAGGGAAACCTATGGCTACACCTTC. Translated: CAWSVRFRETYGYTF.

This clone appeared many times. The rearrangement joins TRBV5-4 to TRBJ2-3; D unclear. This CDR3 contains 13 residues. V lost 0 bases and J 0 bases, leaving 2 bases between the germline ends. CDR1 and CDR2 from the germline V gene are SGHNT and YYREEE (reference sequence). In DNA, the CDR3 is TGTGCCAGCAGCTTGGACAGCACAGATACGCAGTATTTT. This sequence encodes CASSLDSTDTQYF.

This clone was counted only a few times. The gene calls are TRBV9 and TRBJ1-6; TRBD1 matches 7 bases. J lost 7 bases, V lost 3 bases, and 4 bases had no gene match. The CDR3 runs to 14 residues. Germline V lookup: CDR1 SGDLS, CDR2 YYNGEE. In DNA form, the CDR3 reads TGTGCCAGCAGCGAGTCACAGGGGAATTCACCCCTCCACTTT. Translating it yields CASSESQGNSPLHF.

The chain recombines TRBV4-3 with TRBJ2-1; the D is unclear. With 1 base removed from V and 9 bases from J, the gap between germline ends came to 16 bases. Germline CDR1 reads LGHNA; CDR2 reads YSLEER. CDR3 size: 15 residues. CDR3 sequence: CASSQVLEGNLEQFF. CDR3 coding DNA: TGCGCCAGCAGCCAAGTCCTAGAAGGTAATCTTGAGCAGTTCTTC.

The chain uses TRBV7-2 and TRBJ2-3, with a tentative D call TRBD2 (6 bases). Per the germline V gene, CDR1 is SGHTA and CDR2 is FQGNSA. The CDR3 has 16 residues. The germline V and J ends were trimmed by 5 bases and 4 bases, with 19 bases remaining between them. This chain's CDR3 is CASSPDRPGRSDTQYF. In DNA form, the CDR3 reads TGTGCCAGCAGCCCAGATCGTCCCGGGAGATCAGATACGCAGTATTTT.

The chain recombines TRBV14 with TRBJ2-5, with 9 bases identical to TRBD2. Trimming cost V 0 bases and J 5 bases; bases outside gene matches: 7. Germline assignment: CDR1 SGHDN and CDR2 FVKESK. This CDR3 contains 16 residues. The CDR3 region has the DNA TGTGCCAGCAGCCAAGAAGCTAGCGGGGATTGGGAGACCCAGTACTTC. It is translated as CASSQEASGDWETQYF.